Here is one TCR beta chain with its context. Under the authors' procedure: Amplifying reference gene primers gave estimates of nucleated cell counts. The protocol was immunoSEQ multiplex PCR, while the TCRdb copy is restricted to in-frame clones and leaves out a portion. V and J calls and clone size are as listed in that table; D and trimming were resolved from the DNA. The sample shows some 170,000 clones, about 80% of them seen only once. This sample stems from a study of blood T cell repertoires in COVID-19. The wider study: Material from acute and convalescent COVID-19 was sourced from the United States, Italy and Spain. In each case, the material was cDNA or gDNA derived from T cells, B-cell-depleted T cells, or PBMCs.

Trimming pared 2 bases from V and 5 bases from J, leaving 18 bases between. Germline V CDR1 and CDR2: GTSNPN, SVGIG (reference sequence). CDR3 length: 15 amino acids. The gene calls are TRBV30 and TRBJ2-5; TRBD1 might be the D (6 bases). The source of this sequence is a woman in her 70s with acute or convalescent COVID-19. Material: peripheral blood. CDR3 in amino acids: CAWSPGTSPGETQYF. The CDR3 DNA follows: TGTGCCTGGAGTCCAGGGACAAGCCCGGGTGAGACCCAGTACTTC. The full variable domain, its missing parts supplied by reference TRBV30 and TRBJ2-5, is SQTIHQWPATLVQPVGSPLSLECTVEGTSNPNLYWYRQAAGRGLQLLFYSVGIGQISSEVPQNLSASRPQDRQFILSSKKLLLSDSGFYLCAWSPGTSPGETQYFGPGTRLLVL.